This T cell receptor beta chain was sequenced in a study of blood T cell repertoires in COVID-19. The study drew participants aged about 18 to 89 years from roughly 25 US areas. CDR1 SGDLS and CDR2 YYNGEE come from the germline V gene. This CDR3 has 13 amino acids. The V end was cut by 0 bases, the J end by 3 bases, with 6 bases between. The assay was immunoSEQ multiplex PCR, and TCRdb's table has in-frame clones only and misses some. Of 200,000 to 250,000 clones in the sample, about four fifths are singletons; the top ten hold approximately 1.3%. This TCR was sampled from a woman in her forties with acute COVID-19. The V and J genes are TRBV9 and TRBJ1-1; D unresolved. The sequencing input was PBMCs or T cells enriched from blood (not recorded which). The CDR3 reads CASSVEIDTEAFF. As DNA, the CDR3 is TGTGCCAGCAGCGTAGAGATAGACACTGAAGCTTTCTTT.